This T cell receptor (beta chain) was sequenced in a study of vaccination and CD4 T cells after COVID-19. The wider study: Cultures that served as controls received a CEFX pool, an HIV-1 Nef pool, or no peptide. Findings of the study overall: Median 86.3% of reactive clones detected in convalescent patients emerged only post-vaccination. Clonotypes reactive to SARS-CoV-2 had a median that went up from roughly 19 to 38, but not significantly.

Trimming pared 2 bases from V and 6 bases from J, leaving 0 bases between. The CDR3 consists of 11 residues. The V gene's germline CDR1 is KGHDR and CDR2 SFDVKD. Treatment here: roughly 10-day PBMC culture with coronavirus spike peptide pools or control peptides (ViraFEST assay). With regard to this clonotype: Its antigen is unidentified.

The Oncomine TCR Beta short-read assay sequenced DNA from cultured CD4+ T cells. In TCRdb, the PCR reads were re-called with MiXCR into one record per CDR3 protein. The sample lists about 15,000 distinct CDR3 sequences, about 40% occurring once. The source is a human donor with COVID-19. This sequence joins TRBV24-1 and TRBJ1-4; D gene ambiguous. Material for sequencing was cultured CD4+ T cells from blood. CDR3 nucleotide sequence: TGTGCCACCAGTGATTATGAAAAACTGTTTTTT. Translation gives CATSDYEKLFF.